This T cell receptor beta chain appears in the sequencing data of a study of a mutant IDH1 vaccine in newly diagnosed glioma. Overall study: At week 47 came visit V13, while visit V12 had come at week 35.

A note on this clone: Its specificity is not known.

The method was immunoSEQ multiplex PCR; TCRdb's version includes in-frame clones alone and lacks a portion of them. The data hold fewer than 70,000 clones, with less than 90% observed a single time. Time point indicated: week 47, end of study. In the vaccine, a single dose held 300 ug of the mutant IDH1 20-mer peptide, along with topical imiquimod. Germline CDR1 and CDR2: SGHDT and YYEEEE. With 4 bases removed from V and 7 bases from J, the gap between germline ends came to 11 bases. There are 12 residues in the CDR3. The TCR comes from a man aged 30 to 45 with glioma. This material consisted of PBMCs, taken from a glioma patient whose treatment included an IDH1 peptide vaccine. The V and J genes are TRBV5-6 and TRBJ1-1; TRBD1 is a possible D gene (5 bases). CDR3 sequence reads: CASSRGQGEAFF. The CDR3 bases are TGTGCCAGCAGCCGGGGTCAGGGTGAAGCTTTCTTT.